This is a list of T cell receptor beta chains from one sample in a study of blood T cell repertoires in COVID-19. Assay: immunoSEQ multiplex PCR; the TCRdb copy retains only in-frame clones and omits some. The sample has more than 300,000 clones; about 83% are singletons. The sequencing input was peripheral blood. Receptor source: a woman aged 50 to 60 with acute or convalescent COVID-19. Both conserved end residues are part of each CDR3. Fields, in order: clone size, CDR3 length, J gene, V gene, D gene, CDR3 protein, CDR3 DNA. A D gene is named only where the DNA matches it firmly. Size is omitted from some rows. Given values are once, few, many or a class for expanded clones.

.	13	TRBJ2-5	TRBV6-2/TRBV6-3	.	CASSREGRETQYF	TGTGCCAGCAGTCGAGAGGGAAGAGAGACCCAGTACTTC
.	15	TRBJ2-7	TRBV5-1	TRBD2	CASSLVASGPYEQYF	TGCGCCAGCAGCTTGGTGGCTAGCGGTCCCTACGAGCAGTACTTC
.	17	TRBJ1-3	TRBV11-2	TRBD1	CASSLGEDRAYGNTIYF	TGTGCCAGCAGCTTAGGGGAGGACAGGGCGTACGGAAACACCATATATTTT
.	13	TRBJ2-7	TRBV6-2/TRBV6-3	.	CASSYVGGYEQYF	TGTGCCAGCAGTTACGTTGGGGGGTACGAGCAGTACTTC
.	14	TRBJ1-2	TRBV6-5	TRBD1	CASSRDSDFYGYTF	TGTGCCAGCAGTAGGGACAGCGATTTCTATGGCTACACCTTC
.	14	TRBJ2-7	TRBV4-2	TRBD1	CASSHPGQGYEQYF	TGTGCCAGCAGCCATCCAGGACAGGGGTACGAGCAGTACTTC
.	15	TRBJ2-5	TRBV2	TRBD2	CASSGTSGPQETQYF	TGTGCCAGCTCCGGGACTAGCGGCCCTCAAGAGACCCAGTACTTC
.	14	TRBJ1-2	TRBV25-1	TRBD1	CASTSQGQGGPYTF	TGTGCCAGCACCTCTCAGGGCCAGGGGGGCCCCTACACCTTC
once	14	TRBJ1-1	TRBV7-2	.	CASSLGPEDTEAFF	TGTGCCAGCAGCTTAGGTCCCGAGGACACTGAAGCTTTCTTT
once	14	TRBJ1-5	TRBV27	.	CASSLGAADQPQHF	TGTGCCAGCAGTTTAGGGGCAGCAGATCAGCCCCAGCATTTT
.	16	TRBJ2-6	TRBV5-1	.	CASSPPQDSGANVLTF	TGCGCCAGCAGCCCCCCTCAGGACTCTGGGGCCAACGTCCTGACTTTC
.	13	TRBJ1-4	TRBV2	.	CASKAGFNEKLFF	TGTGCCAGCAAAGCAGGATTTAATGAAAAACTGTTTTTT
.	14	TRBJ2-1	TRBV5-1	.	CASSLVGQYNEQFF	TGCGCCAGCAGCTTGGTTGGTCAGTACAATGAGCAGTTCTTC
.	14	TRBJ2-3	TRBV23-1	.	CASSQMGPTDTQYF	TGCGCCAGCAGTCAAATGGGCCCCACAGATACGCAGTATTTT
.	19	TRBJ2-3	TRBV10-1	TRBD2	CASSESRTSGAKGADTQYF	TGCGCCAGCAGTGAGTCGCGGACTAGCGGGGCTAAAGGCGCAGATACGCAGTATTTT